This paragraph reports one TCR beta chain. One junction end disagrees with the germline gene, perhaps due to a read error. The data originate from a study of blood T cells in healthy people across ages. Looked up from germline, CDR1 is DFQATT and CDR2 is SNEGSKA (reference sequence). CDR3 length: 19 residues. The use of a sample-barcoded 5' primer and a J-beta primer mix characterized a second PCR of 7 to 11 cycles. Each CDR3 protein is one row after TCRdb ran MiXCR on the 5' RACE reads. The data hold 600,000 to 850,000 distinct CDR3 sequences, with approximately 43% observed a single time. The specimen was blood. This chain connects TRBV20-1 to TRBJ2-1; 15 bases fit TRBD2. The source is a woman aged 60 to 75 in good health. CDR3: CSAIGAGTSGRISYNEQLF. Written as DNA, the CDR3 is TGCAGTGCTATCGGGGCCGGGACTAGCGGGAGGATTTCCTACAATGAGCAGTTATTC.